The rows below give T cell receptor beta chains drawn from one sample of a study of control samples from healthy donors and cancer patients. Here immunoSEQ multiplex PCR was the method, and the copy in TCRdb shows in-frame clones only, minus some. The repertoire includes 150,000 to 200,000 clones, roughly 91% of them detected once, and less than 1.6% sits in the top ten. Sequencing was carried out using blood. The receptors were sampled from a woman aged 25 to 45 in good health. Both conserved end residues are part of each CDR3. D genes are given only for firm matches. Some rows mark clone size as missing; the rest say once, few, many or name a class of expanded clone.

cdr3_aa cdr3_nt j_call clone_size v_call d_call
CASSHRTDTQYF TGTGCCAGTAGTCACCGCACAGATACGCAGTATTTT TRBJ2-3 - TRBV19 -
CASSQDSHTEAFF TGTGCCAGCAGCCAAGACTCCCACACTGAAGCTTTCTTT TRBJ1-1 once TRBV3-1/TRBV3-2 -
CASSQGPGLTNEKLFF TGCGCCAGCAGCCAAGGACCGGGGTTAACTAATGAAAAACTGTTTTTT TRBJ1-4 - TRBV4-1 -
CASSLSGSSYNEQFF TGTGCCAGCAGCTTATCCGGGAGCTCCTACAATGAGCAGTTCTTC TRBJ2-1 - TRBV7-3 -
CASSLSEGSPLHF TGTGCCAGCAGTTTATCAGAGGGATCACCCCTCCACTTT TRBJ1-6 - TRBV27 -
CASSVEHTNTEAFF TGTGCCAGCAGCGTAGAACACACGAACACTGAAGCTTTCTTT TRBJ1-1 - TRBV9 -
CASRQRERNNEQFF TGTGCCAGCAGACAGCGGGAGAGGAACAATGAGCAGTTCTTC TRBJ2-1 - TRBV2 TRBD2
CATSEGLAGGPHETQYF TGTGCCACCAGTGAGGGACTAGCGGGAGGGCCGCATGAGACCCAGTACTTC TRBJ2-5 - TRBV24-1 TRBD2
CASSLVTSGINEQFF TGTGCTAGCAGCTTAGTCACTAGCGGGATCAATGAGCAGTTCTTC TRBJ2-1 - TRBV7-7 TRBD2
CASSSIAGDTDTQYF TGTGCCAGCAGTTCCATAGCGGGGGACACAGATACGCAGTATTTT TRBJ2-3 - TRBV6-4 TRBD2
CASSLDRDYGYTF TGTGCCAGCAGTTTGGACAGGGACTATGGCTACACCTTC TRBJ1-2 - TRBV12-3/TRBV12-4 TRBD1
CASRRTSGGEQYF TGTGCCAGCAGAAGGACTAGCGGGGGGGAGCAGTACTTC TRBJ2-7 - TRBV3-1/TRBV3-2 TRBD2
CASSRQGNTEAFF TGTGCCAGTAGTCGGCAGGGGAACACTGAAGCTTTCTTT TRBJ1-1 - TRBV19 -
CASRGQGIQPQHF TGTGCCAGCAGAGGACAGGGGATTCAGCCCCAGCATTTT TRBJ1-5 few TRBV2 TRBD1
CASSIGGQGSNQPQHF TGTGCCAGTAGTATAGGGGGACAGGGTTCCAATCAGCCCCAGCATTTT TRBJ1-5 - TRBV19 TRBD1
CASSQGDSNYGYTF TGTGCCAGCAGCCAAGGGGACAGTAACTATGGCTACACCTTC TRBJ1-2 - TRBV4-2 TRBD1
CAWGTGGGQPQHF TGTGCCTGGGGGACAGGGGGTGGTCAGCCCCAGCATTTT TRBJ1-5 - TRBV30 TRBD1
CASSLRGGTDTQYF TGTGCCAGCAGCTTACGGGGGGGCACAGATACGCAGTATTTT TRBJ2-3 - TRBV7-8 TRBD2
CASSHLGLASINEQFF TGCGCCAGCAGCCACCTAGGACTAGCGTCGATCAATGAGCAGTTCTTC TRBJ2-1 - TRBV4-1 TRBD2
CASSLGTDTEAFF TGTGCCAGCAGCTTAGGGACAGACACTGAAGCTTTCTTT TRBJ1-1 - TRBV7-2 -
CASSLIGGGYGYTF TGTGCCAGCAGTTTAATCGGGGGCGGATATGGCTACACCTTC TRBJ1-2 - TRBV27 -
CASSLAVYYEQYF TGTGCCAGCAGCTTAGCCGTCTACTACGAGCAGTACTTC TRBJ2-7 - TRBV7-2 -